This entry features one T cell receptor beta chain sequence. Measured with immunoSEQ multiplex PCR; TCRdb has only the in-frame clones, and not every one. The sample lists over 200,000 clones, under 90% seen once, with roughly 11% in the top ten. This record belongs to a study of blood T cell repertoires in COVID-19. CDR1 and CDR2 (germline): SGHTA, FQGTGA. Trimming took off 2 bases at V and 4 bases at J, with 8 bases between the two ends. The CDR3 has 14 residues. The clonotype comes from a man in his forties or fifties with COVID-19, enrolled during active disease. The sample consisted of peripheral blood. The V and J genes are TRBV7-3 and TRBJ2-2; the D gene is possibly TRBD1 (5 bases). The CDR3 loop reads CASSLVDSTGELFF. The CDR3 coding sequence is TGTGCCAGCAGCTTAGTAGACAGCACCGGGGAGCTGTTTTTT.